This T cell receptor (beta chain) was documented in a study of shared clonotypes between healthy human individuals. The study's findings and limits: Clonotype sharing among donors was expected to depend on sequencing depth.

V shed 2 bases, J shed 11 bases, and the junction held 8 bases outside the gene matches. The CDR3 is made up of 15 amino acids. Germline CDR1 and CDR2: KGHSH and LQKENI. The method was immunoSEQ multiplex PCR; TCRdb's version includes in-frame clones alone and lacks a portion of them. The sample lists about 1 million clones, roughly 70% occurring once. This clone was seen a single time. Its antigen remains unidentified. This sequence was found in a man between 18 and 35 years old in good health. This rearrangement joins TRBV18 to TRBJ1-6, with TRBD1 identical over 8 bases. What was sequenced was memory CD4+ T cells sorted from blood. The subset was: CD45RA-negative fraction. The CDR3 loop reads CASSPATGQGPPLHF. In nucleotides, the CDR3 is TGTGCCAGCTCACCAGCAACCGGACAGGGTCCACCCCTCCACTTT.